This entry lists 12 T cell receptor beta chains sequenced from one sample in a study of T cell clonotyping in hematopoietic cell transplantation. The table came from immunoSEQ multiplex PCR; TCRdb's copy has only in-frame clones and leaves some out. The sample comprises about 13,000 clones, approximately 83% of which are singletons, and 16% rests with the top ten. Time point here: recipient sample about 28 days before transplant, after cytoreduction. Sequenced material: peripheral blood mononuclear cells, taken before stem cell transplant. The receptors were gathered from a man in his sixties with acute myeloid leukemia. Some clones in this sample may be carry-over from other donors' samples.

The chain recombines TRBV7-2 with TRBJ1-5; D gene unclear. V lost 5 bases to trimming and J lost 3 bases, with 5 bases between them. The CDR3 has 12 amino acids. The germline CDR1 and CDR2 sequences are SGHTA and FQGNSA. Here the CDR3 reads CASSPNNQPQHF. For the CDR3, the DNA is TGTGCCAGCAGCCCAAACAATCAGCCCCAGCATTTT.

The chain is built from TRBV19 and TRBJ1-5; D remains ambiguous. CDR1 LNHDA and CDR2 SQIVND come from the germline V gene (reference sequence). V gave up 7 bases and J gave up 4 bases, with 11 bases separating them. The CDR3 has 13 residues. The CDR3 region is CASKGDPNQPQHF. As DNA, the CDR3 is TGTGCCAGTAAGGGAGACCCAAATCAGCCCCAGCATTTT.

This chain links TRBV29-1 with TRBJ2-3, with D perhaps matching TRBD1 (5 bases). The CDR3 is 14 amino acids. Germline V CDR1 and CDR2: SQVTM, ANQGSEA. V was pared by 7 bases and J by 1 base, with 15 bases between. The CDR3 coding sequence is TGCAGCGCCGAAAAAGGCAGGGGCACAGATACGCAGTATTTT. Amino acid sequence: CSAEKGRGTDTQYF.

V gene TRBV5-8 combines with J gene TRBJ2-7; tentatively, D is TRBD1 or TRBD2 (5 bases each). V was cut by 0 bases and J by 5 bases, with 24 bases left in between. CDR3 length equals 18 residues. Germline values: CDR1 SGHTS, CDR2 YDEGEE. CDR3 DNA: TGTGCCAGCAGCTTGGGGGCTATTTGGGACGGCAATGTCCACGAGCAGTACTTC. It yields the protein CASSLGAIWDGNVHEQYF.

The genes are TRBV5-1 and TRBJ2-7; TRBD1 matches at 7 bases. CDR3 length: 14 amino acids. Germline V gene data show CDR1 as SGHRS and CDR2 as YFSETQ. The trim removed 0 bases at V and 2 bases at J, leaving 2 bases unmatched. CDR3 coding DNA: TGCGCCAGCAGCTTGGCAGGGGGTACCTACGAGCAGTACTTC. Protein: CASSLAGGTYEQYF.

The chain uses TRBV5-1 and TRBJ1-4; no clear D. V was shortened by 6 bases and J by 5 bases, with 11 bases between the two germline ends. Germline assignment: CDR1 SGHRS and CDR2 YFSETQ. The CDR3 runs 13 residues. CDR3 amino acids: CASKVGQNEKLFF. CDR3 in DNA: TGCGCCAGCAAGGTCGGGCAGAATGAAAAACTGTTTTTT.

This rearrangement joins TRBV5-1 to TRBJ2-7; 9 bases match TRBD1. Germline V gene data show CDR1 as SGHRS and CDR2 as YFSETQ. Unmatched junction bases numbered 9, after V lost 3 bases and J lost 5 bases. The CDR3 runs to 15 residues. The CDR3 protein is CASSSIRDRDNEQYF. As DNA, the CDR3 is TGCGCCAGCAGCTCTATCCGGGACAGGGACAACGAGCAGTACTTC.

The chain couples TRBV5-4 to TRBJ2-3, with 8 bases aligning to TRBD2. V lost 8 bases and J lost 5; bases outside the gene matches: 7. The CDR3 length is 13 residues. Germline CDR1 and CDR2: SGHNT and YYREEE (reference sequence). The CDR3 bases are TGTGCCAGTGAGAGCGGGAGAGGAGATACGCAGTATTTT. Translated: CASESGRGDTQYF.

This clone turned up a few times. V gene TRBV2 combines with J gene TRBJ2-5; D is possibly TRBD1 or TRBD2 (5 bases each). The length of the CDR3 is 15 residues. V lost 3 bases and J 5 bases, leaving 16 bases between the germline ends. CDR1 SNHLY and CDR2 FYNNEI come from the germline V gene. The CDR3 sequence: CASSDWAGASETQYF. DNA of the CDR3: TGTGCCAGCAGTGATTGGGCCGGGGCGAGTGAGACCCAGTACTTC.

The CDR3 region is CAWSKGLNEQFF. The CDR3 region has the DNA TGTGCCTGGAGTAAGGGCCTCAATGAGCAGTTCTTC. The V and J genes are TRBV30 and TRBJ2-1; D not resolved. The CDR3 totals 12 residues. Per germline, CDR1 GTSNPN and CDR2 SVGIG (reference sequence). V lost 2 bases and J 6 bases, leaving 8 bases between the germline ends.

This sequence joins TRBV5-4 and TRBJ2-1; no clear D. Trimming cost V 0 bases and J 4 bases, with 8 bases left between them. Germline V gives CDR1 SGHNT, CDR2 YYREEE (reference sequence). The CDR3 consists of 14 residues. CDR3 coding DNA: TGTGCCAGCAGCTTGGAACAGCATTACAATGAGCAGTTCTTC. Residues: CASSLEQHYNEQFF. Together with reference TRBV5-4 and TRBJ2-1, the CDR3 gives the full variable domain: ETGVTQSPTHLIKTRGQQVTLRCSSQSGHNTVSWYQQALGQGPQFIFQYYREEENGRGNFPPRFSGLQFPNYSSELNVNALELDDSALYLCASSLEQHYNEQFFGPGTRLTVL.

The CDR3 sequence is CASRDNRGGAEGYTF. CDR3 DNA: TGTGCCAGCAGAGATAACAGGGGAGGAGCGGAAGGCTACACCTTC. The chain joins TRBV2 to TRBJ1-2; 7 nucleotides align to TRBD1. The trim removed 6 bases at V and 8 bases at J, leaving 15 bases unmatched. The CDR3 totals 15 residues. The germline gives CDR1 SNHLY, CDR2 FYNNEI.